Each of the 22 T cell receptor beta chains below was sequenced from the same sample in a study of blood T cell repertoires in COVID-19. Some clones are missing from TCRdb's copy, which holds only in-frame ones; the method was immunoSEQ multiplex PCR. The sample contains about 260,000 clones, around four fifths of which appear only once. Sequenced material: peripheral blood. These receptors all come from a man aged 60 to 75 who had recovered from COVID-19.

The CDR3 region is CASSAGTGGSRDYNSPLHF. The DNA for the CDR3 is TGTGCCAGCAGTGCGGGGACAGGGGGCTCTAGGGACTATAATTCACCCCTCCACTTT. The genes are TRBV2 and TRBJ1-6; 12 nucleotides match TRBD1. Germline lookup yields CDR1 SNHLY and CDR2 FYNNEI. V gave up 4 bases and J gave up 3 bases; unmatched junction bases: 10. The CDR3 loop spans 19 amino acids. Complete variable domain (other parts from reference TRBV2 and TRBJ1-6): EPEVTQTPSHQVTQMGQEVILRCVPISNHLYFYWYRQILGQKVEFLVSFYNNEISEKSEIFDDQFSVERPDGSNFTLKIRSTKLEDSAMYFCASSAGTGGSRDYNSPLHFGNGTRLTVT.

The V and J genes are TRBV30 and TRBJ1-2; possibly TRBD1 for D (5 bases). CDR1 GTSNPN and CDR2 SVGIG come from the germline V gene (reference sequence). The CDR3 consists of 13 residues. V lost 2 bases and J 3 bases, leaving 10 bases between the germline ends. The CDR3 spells CAWSLTTDYGYTF. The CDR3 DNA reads TGTGCCTGGAGTCTTACGACAGACTATGGCTACACCTTC.

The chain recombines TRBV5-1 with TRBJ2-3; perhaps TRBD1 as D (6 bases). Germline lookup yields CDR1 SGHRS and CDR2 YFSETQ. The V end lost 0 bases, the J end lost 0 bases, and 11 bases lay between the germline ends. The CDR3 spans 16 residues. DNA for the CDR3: TGCGCCAGCAGCTTGGGGGGACATTATAGCACAGATACGCAGTATTTT. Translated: CASSLGGHYSTDTQYF.

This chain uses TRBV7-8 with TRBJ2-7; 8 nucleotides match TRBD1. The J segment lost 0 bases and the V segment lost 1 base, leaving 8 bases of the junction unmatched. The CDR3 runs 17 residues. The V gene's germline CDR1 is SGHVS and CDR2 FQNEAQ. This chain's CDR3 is CASSLGTGGYSSYEQYF. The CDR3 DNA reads TGTGCCAGCAGCTTAGGAACAGGGGGTTACAGCTCCTACGAGCAGTACTTC.

CDR3 coding DNA: TGCGCCAGCAGCTTGCGGGTCTCCTACGAGCAGTACTTC. This codes for CASSLRVSYEQYF. This sequence joins TRBV5-1 and TRBJ2-7, with D unclear. The V end was cut by 1 base, the J end by 0 bases, with 5 bases between. Germline lookup yields CDR1 SGHRS and CDR2 YFSETQ. This CDR3 spans 13 amino acids.

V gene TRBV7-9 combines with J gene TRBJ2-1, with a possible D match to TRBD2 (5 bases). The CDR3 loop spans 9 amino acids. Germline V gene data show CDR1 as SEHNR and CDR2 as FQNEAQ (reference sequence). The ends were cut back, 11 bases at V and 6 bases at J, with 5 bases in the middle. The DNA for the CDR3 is TGTGCCGGAGGCAATGAGCAGTTCTTC. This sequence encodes CAGGNEQFF.

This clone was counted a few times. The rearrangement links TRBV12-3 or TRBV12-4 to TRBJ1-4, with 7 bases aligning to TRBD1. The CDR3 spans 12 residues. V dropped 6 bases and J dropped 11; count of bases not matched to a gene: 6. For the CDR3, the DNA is TGTGCCAGCAGCCAGACAGGGTTTAAACTGTTTTTT. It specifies CASSQTGFKLFF.

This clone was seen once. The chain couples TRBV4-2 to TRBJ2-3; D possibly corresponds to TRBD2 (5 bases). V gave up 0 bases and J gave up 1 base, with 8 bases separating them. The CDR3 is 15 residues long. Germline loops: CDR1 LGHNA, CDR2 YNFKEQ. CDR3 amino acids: CASSQDSRGTDTQYF. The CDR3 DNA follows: TGTGCCAGCAGCCAAGATTCGCGGGGCACAGATACGCAGTATTTT.

CDR3 nucleotide sequence: TGCGCCAGCAGCCAAGGGGACACGGAAATCTACGAGCAGTACTTC. This encodes CASSQGDTEIYEQYF. The V call is TRBV4-1, the J call TRBJ2-7; tentative D call: TRBD1 (6 bases). The CDR3 covers 15 residues. The ends were cut back, 1 base at V and 3 bases at J, with 13 bases in the middle. Germline V CDR1 and CDR2: MGHRA, YSYEKL.

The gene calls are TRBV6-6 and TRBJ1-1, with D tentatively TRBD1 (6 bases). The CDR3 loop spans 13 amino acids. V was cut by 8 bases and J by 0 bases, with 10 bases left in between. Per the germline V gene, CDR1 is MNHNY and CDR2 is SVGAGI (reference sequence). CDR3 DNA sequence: TGTGCCAGCGGGGGGGGGCTGAACACTGAAGCTTTCTTT. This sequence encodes CASGGGLNTEAFF.

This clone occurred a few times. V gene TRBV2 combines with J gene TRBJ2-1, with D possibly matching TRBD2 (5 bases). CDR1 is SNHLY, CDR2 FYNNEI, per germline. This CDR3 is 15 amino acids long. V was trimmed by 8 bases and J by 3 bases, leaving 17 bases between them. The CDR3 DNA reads TGTGCCAGCGTACGAGAAGGACTCATCTACAATGAGCAGTTCTTC. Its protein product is CASVREGLIYNEQFF. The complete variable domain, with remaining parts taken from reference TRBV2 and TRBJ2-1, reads EPEVTQTPSHQVTQMGQEVILRCVPISNHLYFYWYRQILGQKVEFLVSFYNNEISEKSEIFDDQFSVERPDGSNFTLKIRSTKLEDSAMYFCASVREGLIYNEQFFGPGTRLTVL.

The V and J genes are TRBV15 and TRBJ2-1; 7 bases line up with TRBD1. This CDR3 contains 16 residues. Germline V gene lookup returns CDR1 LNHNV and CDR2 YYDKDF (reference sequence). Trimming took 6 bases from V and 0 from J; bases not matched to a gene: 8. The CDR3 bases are TGTGCCACCAGGGGGCCGTGGGACAGCTCCTACAATGAGCAGTTCTTC. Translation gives CATRGPWDSSYNEQFF.

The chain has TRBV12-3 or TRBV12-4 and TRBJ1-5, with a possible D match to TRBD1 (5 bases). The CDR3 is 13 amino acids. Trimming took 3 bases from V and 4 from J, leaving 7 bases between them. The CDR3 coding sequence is TGTGCCAGCAGTTTCCAGGGTAATCAGCCCCAGCATTTT. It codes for CASSFQGNQPQHF.

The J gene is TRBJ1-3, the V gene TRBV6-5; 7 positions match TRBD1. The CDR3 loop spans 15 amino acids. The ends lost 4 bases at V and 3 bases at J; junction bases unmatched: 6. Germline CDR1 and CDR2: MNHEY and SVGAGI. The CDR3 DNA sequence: TGTGCCAGCAGTTGGTTGGGACAGCGTGGAAACACCATATATTTT. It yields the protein CASSWLGQRGNTIYF.

In nucleotides, the CDR3 is TGTGCCAGCTCACCACCGCGGGGGGCAACCGGGGAGCTGTTTTTT. It codes for CASSPPRGATGELFF. V and J are TRBV18 and TRBJ2-2, with 8 nucleotides matching TRBD2. Trimming cost V 0 bases and J 5 bases; bases outside gene matches: 2. The CDR3 is 15 residues long. In germline, CDR1 is KGHSH, CDR2 LQKENI.

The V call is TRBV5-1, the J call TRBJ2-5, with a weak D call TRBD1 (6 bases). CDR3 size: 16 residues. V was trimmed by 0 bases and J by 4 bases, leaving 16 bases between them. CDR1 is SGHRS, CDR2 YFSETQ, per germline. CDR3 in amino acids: CASSLDGRGVRETQYF. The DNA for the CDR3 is TGCGCCAGCAGCTTGGACGGCAGGGGTGTGCGAGAGACCCAGTACTTC.

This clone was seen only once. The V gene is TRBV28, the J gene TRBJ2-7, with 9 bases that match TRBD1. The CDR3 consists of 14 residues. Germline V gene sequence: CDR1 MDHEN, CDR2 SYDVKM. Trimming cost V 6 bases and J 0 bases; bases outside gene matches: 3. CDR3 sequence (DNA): TGTGCCAGCAGAAGACAGGGGGACTCCTACGAGCAGTACTTC. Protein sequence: CASRRQGDSYEQYF.

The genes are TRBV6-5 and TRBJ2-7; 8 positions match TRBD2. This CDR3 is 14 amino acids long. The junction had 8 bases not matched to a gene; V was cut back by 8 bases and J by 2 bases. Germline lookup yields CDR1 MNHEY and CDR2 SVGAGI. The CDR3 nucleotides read TGTGCCAGCGGCCAGACTAGCGTACCCTACGAGCAGTACTTC. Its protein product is CASGQTSVPYEQYF.

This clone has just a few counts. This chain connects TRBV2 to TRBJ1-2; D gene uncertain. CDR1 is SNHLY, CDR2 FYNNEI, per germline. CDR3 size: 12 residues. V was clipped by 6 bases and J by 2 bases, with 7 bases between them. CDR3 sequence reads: CASSGTNYGYTF. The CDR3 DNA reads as TGTGCCAGCAGCGGTACCAACTATGGCTACACCTTC.

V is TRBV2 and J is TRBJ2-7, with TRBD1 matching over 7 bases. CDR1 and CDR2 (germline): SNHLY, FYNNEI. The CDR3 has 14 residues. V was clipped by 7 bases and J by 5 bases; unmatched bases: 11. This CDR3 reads CASKTGVVLDEQYF. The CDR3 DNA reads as TGTGCCAGCAAAACAGGGGTTGTTTTGGACGAGCAGTACTTC.

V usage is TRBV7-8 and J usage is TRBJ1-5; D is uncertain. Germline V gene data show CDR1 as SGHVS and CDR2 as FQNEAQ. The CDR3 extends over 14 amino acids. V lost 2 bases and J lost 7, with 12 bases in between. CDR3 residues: CASSLNPMGQPQHF. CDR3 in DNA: TGTGCCAGCAGCTTAAACCCCATGGGCCAGCCCCAGCATTTT.

Here the CDR3 reads CASSPIAGFYNEQFF. In nucleotides, the CDR3 is TGTGCCAGCAGCCCAATAGCGGGGTTCTACAATGAGCAGTTCTTC. The V call is TRBV7-2, the J call TRBJ2-1; 8 positions match TRBD2. Trimming cost V 5 bases and J 3 bases; bases outside gene matches: 6. The CDR3 extends over 15 amino acids. Per the germline V gene, CDR1 is SGHTA and CDR2 is FQGNSA. Full variable domain (rest looked up from reference TRBV7-2 and TRBJ2-1): GAGVSQSPSNKVTEKGKDVELRCDPISGHTALYWYRQSLGQGLEFLIYFQGNSAPDKSGLPSDRFSAERTGGSVSTLTIQRTQQEDSAVYLCASSPIAGFYNEQFFGPGTRLTVL.